The text below deals with one T cell receptor (beta chain). The table lists this clone with many counts. Its antigen remains undetermined. There are no base qualities to consult, and no much larger clone falls within one base. This sample was taken from a study of metastatic and nonmetastatic thyroid tumors (dated by TCRdb to the early 2020s). Broadly, across the study: The researchers compared repertoires between peripheral blood samples and tumor or nodule tissue samples from patients with malignant or benign thyroid disease.

Library preparation was by PCR. This sample was sequenced with an Illumina HiSeq 4000. The TCR beta-chain CDR3 region of each patient was profiled by high-throughput sequencing. From the authors' description of their analysis: The researchers built a classifier to tell apart papillary thyroid cancer patients with distant metastasis, based on CDR3 differences among clinicopathological groups. The Shannon index was used to measure repertoire diversity, and the Morisita-Horn index was used to measure how similar tumor and blood repertoires were. Using fastp at Q25 and MiXCR, TCRdb reprocessed the public reads and kept productive beta chains. Here the V and J calls rest on TCRdb's processing, not on the authors' analysis. The sample table records around 20,000 clones; roughly 15% of these occur just once. The ten largest make up around 13% of the sample. The paper's findings and limits, for the study overall: In both blood and tumor samples, malignant tumors were reported to have significantly higher TCR beta diversity than benign nodules.

No treatment had been received by any patient before thyroid surgery. The study retrospectively analysed patient clinical samples collected from 2012 to 2018 using T-cell receptor beta sequencing. Trimming removed 7 bases from V and 2 bases from J, leaving 12 bases between the germline ends. From cysteine to phenylalanine, the CDR3 is 15 amino acids long. Only the CDR3 portion is preserved as DNA: 45 bases, with reading frame beginning at the first base. The germline V gene (reference sequence) supplies CDR1 LNHDA and CDR2 SQIVND. The receptor's source is a female donor with papillary thyroid cancer or a benign thyroid nodule (not recorded which). Some clones in this sample may be carry-over from other donors' samples. Sequencing used tumor tissue. The chain uses TRBV19 and TRBJ2-6; the D gene is not confidently resolved. The DNA sequence is as follows: TGTGCCAGTATGTACGTCCGTACTGGGGCCAACGTCCTGACTTTC. Translation gives CASMYVRTGANVLTF.